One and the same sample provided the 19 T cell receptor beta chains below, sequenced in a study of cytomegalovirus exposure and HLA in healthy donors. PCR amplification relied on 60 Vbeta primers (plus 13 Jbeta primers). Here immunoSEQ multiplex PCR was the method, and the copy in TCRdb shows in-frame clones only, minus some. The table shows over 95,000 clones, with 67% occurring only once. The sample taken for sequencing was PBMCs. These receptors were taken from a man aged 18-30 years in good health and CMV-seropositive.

The CDR3 region is CAWSVQALSSYEQYF. For the CDR3, the DNA is TGTGCCTGGAGTGTCCAGGCCTTGAGCTCCTACGAGCAGTACTTC. V usage is TRBV30 and J usage is TRBJ2-5, with D unresolved. The J call could be wrong; TRBJ2-7 is a better fit for the DNA end. Germline loops: CDR1 GTSNPN, CDR2 SVGIG (reference sequence). The CDR3 consists of 15 residues.

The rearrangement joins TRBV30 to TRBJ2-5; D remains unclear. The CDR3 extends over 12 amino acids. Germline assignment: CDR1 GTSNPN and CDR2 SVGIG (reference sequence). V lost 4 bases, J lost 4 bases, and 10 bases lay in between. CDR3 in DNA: TGTGCCTGGAAACTATCTTCAGAGACCCAGTACTTC. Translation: CAWKLSSETQYF. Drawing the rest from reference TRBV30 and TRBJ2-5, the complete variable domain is SQTIHQWPATLVQPVGSPLSLECTVEGTSNPNLYWYRQAAGRGLQLLFYSVGIGQISSEVPQNLSASRPQDRQFILSSKKLLLSDSGFYLCAWKLSSETQYFGPGTRLLVL.

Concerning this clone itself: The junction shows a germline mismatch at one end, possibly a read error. The CDR3 nucleotides read TGTTCCAGCAGCCCAGAAGGGAGGAACACCGGGGAGCTGTTTTTT. This encodes CSSSPEGRNTGELFF. The rearrangement joins TRBV7-9 to TRBJ2-2; D might be TRBD2 (5 bases). The CDR3 is made up of 15 amino acids. Germline CDR1 reads SEHNR; CDR2 reads FQNEAQ (reference sequence).

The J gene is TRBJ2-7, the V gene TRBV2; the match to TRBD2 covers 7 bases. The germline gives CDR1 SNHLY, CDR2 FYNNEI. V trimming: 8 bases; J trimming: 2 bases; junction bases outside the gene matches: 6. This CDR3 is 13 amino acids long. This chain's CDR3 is CASQTSAAYEQYV. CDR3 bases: TGTGCCAGCCAAACTAGCGCAGCCTACGAGCAGTACGTC.

The CDR3 region is CASSPDSANSPLHF. CDR3 DNA: TGTGCCAGCAGCCCAGACAGCGCAAATTCACCCCTCCACTTT. The chain employs TRBV7-2 and TRBJ1-6; the D gene is possibly TRBD1 (5 bases). The germline V gene encodes CDR1 SGHTA and CDR2 FQGNSA. Trimming took off 5 bases at V and 7 bases at J, with 12 bases between the two ends. The CDR3 has 14 residues.

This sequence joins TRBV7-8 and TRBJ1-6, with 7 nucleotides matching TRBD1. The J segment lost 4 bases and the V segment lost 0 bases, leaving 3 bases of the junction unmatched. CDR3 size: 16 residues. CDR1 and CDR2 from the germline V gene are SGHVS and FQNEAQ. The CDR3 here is CASSLALGQYNSPLHF. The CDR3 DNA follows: TGTGCCAGCAGCTTAGCGCTGGGACAGTATAATTCACCCCTCCACTTT.

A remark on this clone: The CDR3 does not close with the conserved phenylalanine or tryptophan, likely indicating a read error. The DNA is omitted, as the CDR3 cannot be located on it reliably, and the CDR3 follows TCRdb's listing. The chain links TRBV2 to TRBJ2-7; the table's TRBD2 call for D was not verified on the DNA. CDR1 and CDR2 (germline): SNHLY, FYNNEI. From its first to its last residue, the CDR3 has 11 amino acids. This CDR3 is CASKGLAGPGL.

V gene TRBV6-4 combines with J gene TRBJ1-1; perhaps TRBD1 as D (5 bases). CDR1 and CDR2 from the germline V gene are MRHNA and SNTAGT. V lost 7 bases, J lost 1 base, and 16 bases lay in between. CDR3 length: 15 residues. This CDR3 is CASIPNRIRNTEAFF. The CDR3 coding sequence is TGTGCCAGCATTCCAAACAGGATTCGGAACACTGAAGCTTTCTTT.

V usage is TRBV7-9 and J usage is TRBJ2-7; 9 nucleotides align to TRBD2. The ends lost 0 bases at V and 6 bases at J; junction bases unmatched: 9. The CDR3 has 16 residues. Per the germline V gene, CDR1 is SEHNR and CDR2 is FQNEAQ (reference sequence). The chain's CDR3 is CASSLAGTSRVGEQYF. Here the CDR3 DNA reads TGTGCCAGCAGCTTAGCCGGGACTAGCCGAGTCGGCGAGCAGTACTTC.

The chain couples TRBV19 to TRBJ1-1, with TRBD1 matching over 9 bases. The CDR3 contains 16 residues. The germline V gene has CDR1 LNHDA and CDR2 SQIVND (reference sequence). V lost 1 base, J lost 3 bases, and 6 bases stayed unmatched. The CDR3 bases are TGTGCCAGTAGTATAGGAAGGACAGGGGTTGACACTGAAGCTTTCTTT. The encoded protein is CASSIGRTGVDTEAFF.

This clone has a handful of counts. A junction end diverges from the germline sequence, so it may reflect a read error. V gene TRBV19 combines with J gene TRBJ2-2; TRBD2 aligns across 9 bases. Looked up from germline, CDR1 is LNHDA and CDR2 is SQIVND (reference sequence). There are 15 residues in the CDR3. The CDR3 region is CASRISTSGVGELFF. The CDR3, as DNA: TGTGCCAGTCGTATTTCGACTAGCGGTGTCGGGGAGCTGTTTTTT. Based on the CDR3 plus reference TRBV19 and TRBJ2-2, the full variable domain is DGGITQSPKYLFRKEGQNVTLSCEQNLNHDAMYWYRQDPGQGLRLIYYSQIVNDFQKGDIAEGYSVSREKKESFPLTVTSAQKNPTAFYLCASRISTSGVGELFFGEGSRLTVL.

CDR3 in DNA: TGTGCCAGCAGCTGGGGGACTAGCGGGGGGTACAATGAGCAGTTCTTC. It yields the protein CASSWGTSGGYNEQFF. The chain employs TRBV5-6 and TRBJ2-1; 15 bases fit TRBD2. Germline trimming cut 3 bases from V and 4 bases from J; bases unmatched to any gene: 2. Germline V gene data show CDR1 as SGHDT and CDR2 as YYEEEE. CDR3 size: 16 residues.

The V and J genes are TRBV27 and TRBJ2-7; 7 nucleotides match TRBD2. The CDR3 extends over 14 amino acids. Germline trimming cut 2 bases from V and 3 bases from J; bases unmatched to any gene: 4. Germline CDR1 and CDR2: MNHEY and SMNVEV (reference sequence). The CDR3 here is CASSLRSSGYEQYV. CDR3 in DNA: TGTGCCAGCAGTTTAAGGTCTAGCGGCTACGAGCAGTACGTC.

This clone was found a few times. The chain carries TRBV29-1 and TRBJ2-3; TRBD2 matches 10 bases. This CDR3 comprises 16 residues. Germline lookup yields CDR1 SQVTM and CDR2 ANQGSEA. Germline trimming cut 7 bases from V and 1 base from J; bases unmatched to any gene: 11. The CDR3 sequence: CSASGGATIGTDTQYF. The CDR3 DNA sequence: TGCAGCGCCAGCGGGGGGGCTACTATTGGCACAGATACGCAGTATTTT.

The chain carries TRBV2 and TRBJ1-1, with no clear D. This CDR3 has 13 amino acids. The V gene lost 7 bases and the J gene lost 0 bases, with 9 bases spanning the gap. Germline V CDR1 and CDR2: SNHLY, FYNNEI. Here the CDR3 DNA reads TGTGCCAGCAAAGCGGAGATGAACACTGAAGCTTTCTTT. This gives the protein CASKAEMNTEAFF.

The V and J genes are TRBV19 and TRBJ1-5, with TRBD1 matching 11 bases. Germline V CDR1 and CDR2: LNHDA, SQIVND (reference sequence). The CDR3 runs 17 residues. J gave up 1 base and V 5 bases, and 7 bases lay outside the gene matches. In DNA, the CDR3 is TGTGCCAGTAGTGCCGGGACAGGGGGTTACAGCAATCAGCCCCAGCATTTT. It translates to CASSAGTGGYSNQPQHF.

The CDR3 is CASSLAPDTSGANVLTF. The CDR3 DNA reads TGTGCCAGCAGCTTAGCTCCCGACACCTCTGGGGCCAACGTCCTGACTTTC. This chain connects TRBV7-9 to TRBJ2-6, with no clear D. This CDR3 has 17 residues. Germline CDR1 is SEHNR and CDR2 is FQNEAQ (reference sequence). Trimming removed 0 bases from V and 0 bases from J, with 9 bases in between.

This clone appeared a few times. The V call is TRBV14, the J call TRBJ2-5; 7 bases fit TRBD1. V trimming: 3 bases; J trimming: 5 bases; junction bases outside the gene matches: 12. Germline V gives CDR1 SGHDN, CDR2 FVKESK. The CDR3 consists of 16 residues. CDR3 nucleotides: TGTGCCAGCAGCCAGCCGACAGGGTACCTTTGGGAGACCCAGTACTTC. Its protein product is CASSQPTGYLWETQYF.

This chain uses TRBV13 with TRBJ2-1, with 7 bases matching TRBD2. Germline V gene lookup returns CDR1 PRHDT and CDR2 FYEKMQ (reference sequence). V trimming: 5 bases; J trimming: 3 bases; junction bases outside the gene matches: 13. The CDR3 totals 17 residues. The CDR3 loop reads CASSPSPGEGRYNEQFF. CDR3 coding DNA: TGTGCCAGCAGCCCGTCCCCCGGGGAGGGACGCTACAATGAGCAGTTCTTC.